These 21 T cell receptor beta chains share one sample of origin, sequenced in a study of blood T cell repertoires in COVID-19. The table came from immunoSEQ multiplex PCR; TCRdb's copy has only in-frame clones and leaves some out. The sample records 200,000 to 250,000 clones, just under 90% being singletons. The source material was PBMCs or T cells enriched from blood (not recorded which). The receptors were sampled from a man aged 45-65 years who had been exposed to COVID-19.

CDR3 nucleotides: TGTGCCAGCAGCTTAGGACAGAGGTTGCATACGCAGTATTTT. Protein product: CASSLGQRLHTQYF. The chain employs TRBV7-2 and TRBJ2-3; a weak D match, TRBD1 (5 bases). V was cut by 1 base and J by 7 bases, with 12 bases left in between. In germline, CDR1 is SGHTA, CDR2 FQGNSA. CDR3 length equals 14 residues.

The chain joins TRBV19 to TRBJ1-5; no reliable D call. V shed 8 bases and J shed 0 bases, with 11 bases lying between them. The germline V gene encodes CDR1 LNHDA and CDR2 SQIVND (reference sequence). This CDR3 is 14 amino acids long. In nucleotides, the CDR3 is TGTGCCAGTTCAGGCAGCTATAGCAATCAGCCCCAGCATTTT. This translates into CASSGSYSNQPQHF.

The V and J genes are TRBV11-2 and TRBJ1-5, with D uncertain. The germline V gene has CDR1 SGHAT and CDR2 FQNNGV. The CDR3 has 15 amino acids. Trimming pared 1 base from V and 0 bases from J, leaving 7 bases between. This CDR3 is CASSLGTNSNQPQHF. CDR3 bases: TGTGCCAGCAGCTTAGGCACAAATAGCAATCAGCCCCAGCATTTT.

This clone was counted only a few times. The V gene is TRBV5-1, the J gene TRBJ1-1; D is unclear. The V and J ends lost 1 base and 5 bases respectively, with 12 bases between them. The germline gives CDR1 SGHRS, CDR2 YFSETQ. The CDR3 is 14 amino acids. The DNA for the CDR3 is TGCGCCAGCAGCTTGTCCGGGGATAGTACTGAAGCTTTCTTT. The encoded protein is CASSLSGDSTEAFF.

The genes are TRBV27 and TRBJ1-1; TRBD1 agrees at 9 bases. Per germline, CDR1 MNHEY and CDR2 SMNVEV (reference sequence). Trimming cost V 2 bases and J 9 bases; bases outside gene matches: 7. This CDR3 comprises 14 residues. The CDR3 DNA follows: TGTGCCAGCAGTTTAATGGGACAGGGTAGGCAAGCTTTCTTT. Residues: CASSLMGQGRQAFF.

J is TRBJ1-4 and V is TRBV3-1 (or the pseudogene TRBV3-2); the match to TRBD1 covers 11 bases. V was clipped by 1 base and J by 9 bases; unmatched bases: 7. CDR1 and CDR2 (germline): LGHDT, YNNKEL (reference sequence). This CDR3 comprises 16 residues. The CDR3 coding sequence is TGTGCCAGCAGCCAAGGGGTAAGGGACAGGGGGAAAAAACTGTTTTTT. Translation: CASSQGVRDRGKKLFF.

Only one count was recorded for this clone. The chain uses TRBV5-6 and TRBJ1-2; D possibly corresponds to TRBD1 (5 bases). With 0 bases removed from V and 0 bases from J, the gap between germline ends came to 9 bases. The CDR3 loop spans 15 amino acids. The germline V gene has CDR1 SGHDT and CDR2 YYEEEE. CDR3 region: CASSLVGGTNYGYTF. CDR3 coding DNA: TGTGCCAGCAGCTTGGTGGGGGGTACTAACTATGGCTACACCTTC.

This clone was recorded a few times. This chain connects TRBV9 to TRBJ2-2, with 9 bases that match TRBD1. CDR3 length: 16 residues. V gave up 5 bases and J gave up 2 bases; unmatched junction bases: 7. Per the germline V gene, CDR1 is SGDLS and CDR2 is YYNGEE. CDR3 sequence reads: CASREPGQGNTGELFF. DNA for the CDR3: TGTGCCAGCAGGGAACCGGGACAGGGAAACACCGGGGAGCTGTTTTTT.

This rearrangement joins TRBV4-1 to TRBJ2-1; the match to TRBD2 covers 9 bases. Germline CDR1 reads MGHRA; CDR2 reads YSYEKL. The CDR3 has 18 residues. V shed 0 bases, J shed 4 bases, and the junction held 10 bases outside the gene matches. This CDR3 is CASSQDDAGGPRYNEQFF. The CDR3 DNA is TGCGCCAGCAGCCAAGACGACGCGGGAGGGCCGCGGTACAATGAGCAGTTCTTC.

The chain uses TRBV5-1 and TRBJ2-3; D perhaps matches TRBD2 (6 bases). The CDR3 spans 13 residues. Germline loops: CDR1 SGHRS, CDR2 YFSETQ. The V gene lost 3 bases and the J gene lost 5 bases, with 10 bases spanning the gap. CDR3 sequence: CASSSQGGDTQYF. CDR3 DNA: TGCGCCAGCAGCTCCCAGGGAGGAGATACGCAGTATTTT. The full variable domain, with the rest looked up from reference TRBV5-1 and TRBJ2-3, is KAGVTQTPRYLIKTRGQQVTLSCSPISGHRSVSWYQQTPGQGLQFLFEYFSETQRNKGNFPGRFSGRQFSNSRSEMNVSTLELGDSALYLCASSSQGGDTQYFGPGTRLTVL.

This sequence joins TRBV3-1 (or the pseudogene TRBV3-2) and TRBJ2-7, with D uncertain. From germline, CDR1 is LGHDT and CDR2 YNNKEL (reference sequence). Trimming cost V 5 bases and J 0 bases, with 5 bases left between them. The CDR3 is made up of 12 amino acids. The CDR3: CASSYSSYEQYF. The CDR3 DNA is TGTGCCAGCAGCTACAGCTCCTACGAGCAGTACTTC.

V usage is TRBV9 and J usage is TRBJ2-7; TRBD2 might be the D (5 bases). V lost 0 bases and J lost 4, with 8 bases in between. The CDR3 extends over 13 amino acids. The germline gives CDR1 SGDLS, CDR2 YYNGEE. The CDR3 is CASSVGLAYEQYF. DNA for the CDR3: TGTGCCAGCAGCGTAGGGCTAGCTTACGAGCAGTACTTC.

The chain employs TRBV15 and TRBJ1-5, with TRBD1 as a possible D gene (5 bases). The CDR3 extends over 14 amino acids. V dropped 4 bases and J dropped 1 base, with 8 bases sitting between them. From germline, CDR1 is LNHNV and CDR2 YYDKDF (reference sequence). DNA for the CDR3: TGTGCCACCAGCACCCGACAGAGCAATCAGCCCCAGCATTTT. Protein product: CATSTRQSNQPQHF.

The chain has TRBV9 and TRBJ2-6; D uncertain. This CDR3 has 13 amino acids. In germline, CDR1 is SGDLS, CDR2 YYNGEE. The germline V and J ends were trimmed by 7 bases and 3 bases, with 8 bases remaining between them. The CDR3 loop reads CASGTVGANVLTF. CDR3 sequence (DNA): TGTGCCAGCGGTACGGTTGGGGCCAACGTCCTGACTTTC. The variable domain in full, with the rest retrieved from reference TRBV9 and TRBJ2-6, is DSGVTQTPKHLITATGQRVTLRCSPRSGDLSVYWYQQSLDQGLQFLIQYYNGEERAKGNILERFSAQQFPDLHSELNLSSLELGDSALYFCASGTVGANVLTFGAGSRLTVL.

This chain links TRBV3-1 (or the pseudogene TRBV3-2) with TRBJ2-2; D is perhaps TRBD2 (6 bases). CDR3 size: 16 residues. V gave up 2 bases and J gave up 0 bases, with 10 bases separating them. Per germline, CDR1 LGHDT and CDR2 YNNKEL (reference sequence). The CDR3 nucleotides read TGTGCCAGCAGCCAACTAGCGCTACCGAACACCGGGGAGCTGTTTTTT. Translated, it gives CASSQLALPNTGELFF.

The chain combines TRBV6-4 with TRBJ2-3, with 7 bases matching TRBD2. Germline V CDR1 and CDR2: MRHNA, SNTAGT. J gave up 6 bases and V 2 bases, and 8 bases lay outside the gene matches. The CDR3 is made up of 15 amino acids. The CDR3 nucleotides are TGTGCCAGCAGTGACGGAAGCGGGGCGAGTGATACGCAGTATTTT. The encoded protein is CASSDGSGASDTQYF.

The rearrangement links TRBV4-2 to TRBJ2-1; a weak D match, TRBD1 (6 bases). The V end was cut by 1 base, the J end by 2 bases, with 15 bases between. The CDR3 contains 17 residues. The germline gives CDR1 LGHNA, CDR2 YNFKEQ. The CDR3 DNA is TGTGCCAGCAGCCAAGTCTCACAGGGTATCACCTACAATGAGCAGTTCTTC. Protein product: CASSQVSQGITYNEQFF.

This clone was counted once. V gene TRBV5-4 combines with J gene TRBJ1-2; a possible D gene is TRBD1 (5 bases). Germline values: CDR1 SGHNT, CDR2 YYREEE (reference sequence). V lost 7 bases and J lost 8, with 24 bases in between. The CDR3 length is 15 residues. CDR3 DNA sequence: TGTGCCAGCGGTGGCGTTTCAAGGGTTGGACAAGGCTACACCTTC. Translating it yields CASGGVSRVGQGYTF.

The chain employs TRBV5-5 and TRBJ2-2; D perhaps matches TRBD1 (5 bases). The CDR3 runs 14 residues. V lost 4 bases, J lost 0 bases, and 7 bases lay in between. Germline loops: CDR1 SGHKS, CDR2 YYEKEE (reference sequence). The CDR3 nucleotides read TGTGCCAGCAGCCAGACAGCGAACACCGGGGAGCTGTTTTTT. Its translation: CASSQTANTGELFF.

The sample holds one count of this clone. This chain links TRBV30 with TRBJ1-5; no clear D. The CDR3 spans 13 residues. Trimming stripped 1 base from V and 2 bases from J, with 6 bases between. The V gene's germline CDR1 is GTSNPN and CDR2 SVGIG (reference sequence). CDR3 nucleotides: TGTGCCTGGAGTGGTCCAGGCAATCAGCCCCAGCATTTT. It yields the protein CAWSGPGNQPQHF.

The chain has TRBV6-5 and TRBJ1-3, with 8 bases that match TRBD1. This CDR3 region has 14 residues. Germline V gene data show CDR1 as MNHEY and CDR2 as SVGAGI. With 6 bases clipped from V and 5 bases from J, the junction kept 6 bases outside the gene matches. In DNA, the CDR3 is TGTGCCAGCAGGGTCCAGGGGGCTAGAAACACCATATATTTT. Amino acids: CASRVQGARNTIYF.